In this sample, the clone carrying this T cell receptor (beta chain) turned up once. This sample stems from a study of blood T cell repertoires in COVID-19. Method: immunoSEQ multiplex PCR; TCRdb's copy keeps in-frame clones and lacks some. Seen here are 450,000 or so clones, 90% observed once, and the top ten hold approximately 0.65%. CDR3 length: 13 amino acids. Trimming removed 2 bases at V and 3 bases at J, with 6 bases between. Germline loops: CDR1 SGHNT, CDR2 YYREEE (reference sequence). The specimen was PBMCs or T cells enriched from blood (not recorded which). The clonotype was recovered from a man younger than 35 who had recovered from COVID-19. The chain employs TRBV5-4 and TRBJ1-5; no firm D call. CDR3 in amino acids: CASSFSPNQPQHF. The CDR3 nucleotides are TGTGCCAGCAGCTTTTCTCCCAATCAGCCCCAGCATTTT.